Each of the 25 T cell receptor beta chains below was sequenced from the same sample in a study of OX40 agonist ivuxolimab in advanced cancers. TCRdb keeps only in-frame clones here, not all; method: immunoSEQ multiplex PCR. The table has 45,000 to 55,000 clones, 81% seen once. The sequencing here drew on CD4+ or CD8+ T cells sorted from blood, taken in a trial of the OX40 agonist ivuxolimab. The source is an adult with an advanced solid tumor such as melanoma, head and neck, liver or kidney cancer.

The chain couples TRBV10-3 to TRBJ1-1; D remains unclear. Germline V gene lookup returns CDR1 ENHRY and CDR2 SYGVKD. The CDR3 length is 13 residues. V was clipped by 3 bases and J by 1 base, with 6 bases between them. CDR3 region: CAISDAENTEAFF. The CDR3 nucleotides read TGTGCCATCAGTGATGCAGAGAACACTGAAGCTTTCTTT.

V is TRBV11-3 and J is TRBJ2-3; a weak D match, TRBD2 (6 bases). Germline CDR1 SGHNT, CDR2 YENEEA. V shed 5 bases and J shed 0 bases, with 15 bases lying between them. The CDR3 has 16 residues. This CDR3 reads CASSPGGTHSTDTQYF. For the CDR3, the DNA is TGTGCCAGCAGCCCTGGGGGGACCCATAGCACAGATACGCAGTATTTT.

Regarding this clone: One junction end does not reproduce the germline sequence, and a read error may be involved. The chain recombines TRBV9 with TRBJ2-1, with TRBD2 matching over 9 bases. CDR1 is SGDLS and CDR2 is YYNGEE in the germline V gene. The length of the CDR3 is 14 residues. CDR3 bases: TGTGCCAGCAGCGTAGGGGCGGGAGGGCCGTGGCAAATCTTC. The encoded protein is CASSVGAGGPWQIF.

V and J are TRBV7-2 and TRBJ1-1; D ambiguous. The CDR3 length is 13 residues. Trimming shortened V by 5 bases and J by 6 bases, and 13 bases separated the two germline ends. Per germline, CDR1 SGHTA and CDR2 FQGNSA. CDR3 DNA: TGTGCCAGCAGCCCATACCGGGTGGCTGAAGCTTTCTTT. Translation: CASSPYRVAEAFF.

V usage is TRBV27 and J usage is TRBJ2-2; 7 bases line up with TRBD1. The V gene's germline CDR1 is MNHEY and CDR2 SMNVEV (reference sequence). J gave up 3 bases and V 6 bases, and 13 bases lay outside the gene matches. The length of the CDR3 is 17 residues. For the CDR3, the DNA is TGTGCCAGCAGATCAAAGACAGGGATGGTTGACACCGGGGAGCTGTTTTTT. Translated, it gives CASRSKTGMVDTGELFF.

CDR3 protein: CASSDSSTDTQYF. In nucleotides, the CDR3 is TGTGCCAGCAGCGATTCTAGCACAGATACGCAGTATTTT. The chain combines TRBV9 with TRBJ2-3; D call uncertain. Germline CDR1 is SGDLS and CDR2 is YYNGEE. V lost 3 bases and J lost 0, with 5 bases in between. This CDR3 contains 13 residues.

This chain uses TRBV28 with TRBJ2-2; TRBD2 might be the D (5 bases). The CDR3 runs to 18 residues. CDR1 is MDHEN and CDR2 is SYDVKM in the germline V gene. The V end lost 6 bases, the J end lost 7 bases, and 27 bases lay between the germline ends. CDR3 in amino acids: CASSSPPTTDARVGELFF. CDR3 sequence (DNA): TGTGCCAGCAGCTCCCCCCCAACCACCGATGCGAGGGTCGGGGAGCTGTTTTTT.

This sequence joins TRBV10-3 and TRBJ2-1, with TRBD2 matching over 9 bases. The CDR3 extends over 13 amino acids. Germline CDR1 reads ENHRY; CDR2 reads SYGVKD. V was clipped by 4 bases and J by 7 bases; unmatched bases: 2. In nucleotides, the CDR3 is TGTGCCATCAGTGGGGGACTAGCAAATGAGCAGTTCTTC. Protein sequence: CAISGGLANEQFF.

V gene TRBV4-2 combines with J gene TRBJ2-7, with D perhaps matching TRBD1 (5 bases). This CDR3 spans 13 amino acids. V was clipped by 0 bases and J by 3 bases, with 6 bases between them. Germline loops: CDR1 LGHNA, CDR2 YNFKEQ. CDR3 in DNA: TGTGCCAGCAGCCAAGATCAGGGCTACGAGCAGTACTTC. It encodes CASSQDQGYEQYF.

The rearrangement links TRBV11-2 to TRBJ2-1; D remains ambiguous. Germline V CDR1 and CDR2: SGHAT, FQNNGV. The ends were cut back, 8 bases at V and 6 bases at J, with 5 bases in the middle. The CDR3 is 10 amino acids. The CDR3 region is CASGPNEQFF. The CDR3 bases are TGTGCCAGCGGTCCCAATGAGCAGTTCTTC. The full variable domain, completed using reference TRBV11-2 and TRBJ2-1, is EAGVAQSPRYKIIEKRQSVAFWCNPISGHATLYWYQQILGQGPKLLIQFQNNGVVDDSQLPKDRFSAERLKGVDSTLKIQPAKLEDSAVYLCASGPNEQFFGPGTRLTVL.

The sample holds one count of this clone. The chain uses TRBV11-2 and TRBJ2-5; D gene ambiguous. The V end was cut by 0 bases, the J end by 3 bases, with 5 bases between. The CDR3 spans 13 residues. Per germline, CDR1 SGHAT and CDR2 FQNNGV. The CDR3 coding sequence is TGTGCCAGCAGCTTAGAAACGGAAGAGACCCAGTACTTC. Translation gives CASSLETEETQYF. Filled out from reference TRBV11-2 and TRBJ2-5, the complete variable domain reads EAGVAQSPRYKIIEKRQSVAFWCNPISGHATLYWYQQILGQGPKLLIQFQNNGVVDDSQLPKDRFSAERLKGVDSTLKIQPAKLEDSAVYLCASSLETEETQYFGPGTRLLVL.

The chain couples TRBV14 to TRBJ1-3; tentative D call: TRBD1 (5 bases). The germline gives CDR1 SGHDN, CDR2 FVKESK. This CDR3 comprises 15 residues. Trimming pared 4 bases from V and 0 bases from J, leaving 10 bases between. CDR3 nucleotides: TGTGCCAGCAGCCCTTATGACAGCTCTGGAAACACCATATATTTT. It codes for CASSPYDSSGNTIYF.

The CDR3 loop is CATGQGNSYNSPLHF. CDR3 DNA sequence: TGTGCCACCGGACAGGGTAACTCCTATAATTCACCCCTCCACTTT. The J gene is TRBJ1-6, the V gene TRBV11-3; 8 nucleotides match TRBD1. The V gene's germline CDR1 is SGHNT and CDR2 YENEEA. V was clipped by 10 bases and J by 0 bases; unmatched bases: 5. CDR3 length: 15 amino acids.

This chain uses TRBV28 with TRBJ1-6, with D perhaps TRBD1 (5 bases). The V gene's germline CDR1 is MDHEN and CDR2 SYDVKM. The CDR3 contains 16 residues. V shed 5 bases and J shed 11 bases, with 22 bases lying between them. The CDR3 loop reads CASSVDGTVDATPLHF. The CDR3 DNA follows: TGTGCCAGCAGTGTCGACGGGACGGTGGACGCTACACCCCTCCACTTT.

This chain uses TRBV11-2 with TRBJ2-1; no firm D call. V was shortened by 0 bases and J by 9 bases, with 6 bases between the two germline ends. Germline V gives CDR1 SGHAT, CDR2 FQNNGV. The CDR3 loop spans 12 amino acids. The CDR3 loop is CASSLERFEQFF. Written as DNA, the CDR3 is TGTGCCAGCAGCTTAGAAAGGTTTGAGCAGTTCTTC.

This chain links TRBV4-2 with TRBJ2-5; D is possibly TRBD2 (5 bases). Germline V CDR1 and CDR2: LGHNA, YNFKEQ. The V end was cut by 1 base, the J end by 11 bases, with 8 bases between. This CDR3 is built from 11 residues. CDR3 residues: CASSQGRGQYF. In nucleotides, the CDR3 is TGTGCCAGCAGCCAAGGACGGGGACAGTACTTC.

The chain joins TRBV4-3 to TRBJ2-7; D might be TRBD1 (5 bases). The CDR3 spans 14 residues. Trimming pared 4 bases from V and 1 base from J, leaving 11 bases between. Germline loops: CDR1 LGHNA, CDR2 YSLEER. The CDR3 nucleotides read TGCGCCAGCAGCCTCAGGGCTTTTTCCTACGAGCAGTACTTC. Protein product: CASSLRAFSYEQYF.

The chain joins TRBV19 to TRBJ2-1; TRBD1 agrees at 10 bases. CDR1 is LNHDA and CDR2 is SQIVND in the germline V gene (reference sequence). The CDR3 extends over 16 amino acids. After removal of 3 bases from V and 7 bases from J, the junction contained 9 bases not matched to a gene. The DNA for the CDR3 is TGTGCCAGTAGTATCGATAAGGGACAGGGGAGAAATGAGCAGTTCTTC. As protein: CASSIDKGQGRNEQFF.

The V and J genes are TRBV11-2 and TRBJ2-7, with 7 bases that match TRBD2. The CDR3 has 16 amino acids. Germline V CDR1 and CDR2: SGHAT, FQNNGV. V was pared by 4 bases and J by 1 base, with 10 bases of the junction left unmatched. The CDR3 is CASSSGVAGLSYEQYF. The CDR3 DNA reads TGTGCCAGCAGCTCTGGAGTAGCGGGCCTTTCCTACGAGCAGTACTTC.

V and J are TRBV28 and TRBJ2-7, with D unresolved. CDR1 and CDR2 (germline): MDHEN, SYDVKM. V was cut by 2 bases and J by 0 bases, with 20 bases left in between. CDR3 length equals 18 residues. The CDR3 here is CASSLTYRKQASSYEQYF. The CDR3 DNA is TGTGCCAGCAGTTTAACTTACAGAAAACAAGCGAGCTCCTACGAGCAGTACTTC.

This clone occurred a few times. The rearrangement uses TRBV7-9 and TRBJ2-5; D uncertain. Trimming cost V 1 base and J 2 bases, with 8 bases left between them. CDR1 is SEHNR and CDR2 is FQNEAQ in the germline V gene (reference sequence). The CDR3 extends over 14 amino acids. CDR3 sequence (DNA): TGTGCCAGCAGCTTAGTGGCTTATCAAGAGACCCAGTACTTC. Translation gives CASSLVAYQETQYF.

J is TRBJ2-3 and V is TRBV7-9, with 7 bases lining up with TRBD1. The CDR3 spans 18 residues. Germline V lookup: CDR1 SEHNR, CDR2 FQNEAQ (reference sequence). V trimming: 5 bases; J trimming: 4 bases; junction bases outside the gene matches: 18. DNA of the CDR3: TGTGCCAGCAGCCCCGGGTGGGGGACAGAGGGCGATGCAGATACGCAGTATTTT. Its translation is CASSPGWGTEGDADTQYF.

Only a few counts were recorded for this clone. V usage is TRBV6-6 and J usage is TRBJ2-7; D might be TRBD2 (5 bases). Germline values: CDR1 MNHNY, CDR2 SVGAGI (reference sequence). The CDR3 has 14 residues. Deletions cut 0 bases from V and 3 bases from J, with 9 bases between. The DNA for the CDR3 is TGTGCCAGCAGTTACTCGGAGGCGCTCTACGAGCAGTACTTC. Translation: CASSYSEALYEQYF.

This sequence joins TRBV19 and TRBJ1-1; TRBD1 might be the D (5 bases). The germline CDR1 and CDR2 sequences are LNHDA and SQIVND (reference sequence). V was pared by 2 bases and J by 3 bases, with 10 bases between. CDR3 length: 14 amino acids. CDR3 residues: CASSISGAYTEAFF. In nucleotides, the CDR3 is TGTGCCAGTAGTATATCTGGGGCCTACACTGAAGCTTTCTTT.

This chain joins TRBV20-1 and TRBJ2-1; the D is unclear. Trimming took off 5 bases at V and 3 bases at J, with 2 bases between the two ends. CDR3 length equals 10 residues. Per the germline V gene, CDR1 is DFQATT and CDR2 is SNEGSKA (reference sequence). The CDR3 sequence is CSALYNEQFF. The CDR3, as DNA: TGCAGTGCTCTCTACAATGAGCAGTTCTTC.